Sequencing of this T cell receptor beta chain was carried out in a study of cytomegalovirus exposure and HLA in healthy donors. Study outcomes and limitations: A few CMV-associated chains proved CMV antigen-specific in vitro.

When sampled, the donors appeared nominally healthy, though they likely had unrecorded immune exposures. Germline CDR1 is GTSNPN and CDR2 is SVGIG (reference sequence). The CDR3 runs 16 residues. Trimming shortened V by 3 bases and J by 3 bases, and 15 bases separated the two germline ends. In its sample, this clone was seen once. As yet, its antigen is unknown. In the PCR, 60 Vbeta and 13 Jbeta primers were used. Here immunoSEQ multiplex PCR was the method, and the copy in TCRdb shows in-frame clones only, minus some. The sample includes about 130,000 clones, 70% to 85% of them seen just once. Sequencing input: PBMCs. This clonotype was sampled from a man aged 40-50 years in good health and CMV-seropositive. The chain is built from TRBV30 and TRBJ1-6, with D maybe TRBD1 (6 bases). CDR3 DNA: TGTGCCTGGAGCCAAGATACAGGGAACTATAATTCACCCCTCCACTTT. As protein: CAWSQDTGNYNSPLHF.